This T cell receptor beta chain was recorded in a study of control samples from healthy donors and cancer patients (dated by TCRdb to the early 2020s). The library came from the immunoSEQ multiplex PCR assay. TCRdb retrieved this table from immuneACCESS and kept in-frame rearrangements only. Not all clones are present; in checked studies, unresolved V genes account for under half, and no reason is known for the remainder. This sample has 150,000 to 200,000 clones in its table, and roughly 92% of those were observed once. In total, the top ten clones hold about 0.64% of the sample. The V end loses 3 bases and the J end loses 2 bases, and a stretch of 9 bases separates them. From the cysteine through the phenylalanine, the CDR3 covers 14 amino acids. Only CDR3 DNA is held: 42 bases, read in frame from base 1. The germline V gene sets CDR1 to LGHNA and CDR2 to YNFKEQ. Concerning this clone: There is no known antigen for this receptor. Per-base quality was not reported, and no clone a single base away is much larger than it.

The rearrangement combines TRBV4-2 with TRBJ2-3, and perhaps TRBD2 as D gene, on 6 matching bases. Sequencing was performed on blood. The source is a woman aged 25 to 39 in good health. The CDR3 here reads CASSQGTFTDTQYF. The DNA reads as follows: TGTGCCAGCAGCCAGGGGACTTTCACAGATACGCAGTATTTT.